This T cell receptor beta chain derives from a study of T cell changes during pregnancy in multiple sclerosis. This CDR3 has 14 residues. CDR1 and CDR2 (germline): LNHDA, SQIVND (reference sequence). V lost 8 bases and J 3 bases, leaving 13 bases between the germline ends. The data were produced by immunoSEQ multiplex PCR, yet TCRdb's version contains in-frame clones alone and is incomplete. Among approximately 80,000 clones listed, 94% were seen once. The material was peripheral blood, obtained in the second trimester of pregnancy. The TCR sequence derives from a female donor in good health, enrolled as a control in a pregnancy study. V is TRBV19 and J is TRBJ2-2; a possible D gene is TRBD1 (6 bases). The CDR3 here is CASLRGADTGELFF. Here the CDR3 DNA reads TGTGCCAGTCTCAGGGGCGCGGACACCGGGGAGCTGTTTTTT.